Shown below are 13 T cell receptor beta chains from a single sample sequenced in a study of T cell changes during pregnancy in multiple sclerosis. TCRdb's table, derived via immunoSEQ multiplex PCR, lists solely in-frame clones and lacks some. The data show more than 35,000 clones, more than 75% seen once. The sequencing used CD8+ T cells from peripheral blood mononuclear cells, collected after pregnancy. Receptor source: a female donor in good health, enrolled as a control in a pregnancy study.

The chain uses TRBV27 and TRBJ2-2; TRBD1 aligns across 9 bases. V lost 7 bases and J lost 5; bases outside the gene matches: 8. The CDR3 is made up of 15 amino acids. The germline gives CDR1 MNHEY, CDR2 SMNVEV (reference sequence). The CDR3 nucleotides are TGTGCCAGCAAAGCTGGGACAGGGAATACCGGGGAGCTGTTTTTT. This codes for CASKAGTGNTGELFF.

The genes are TRBV27 and TRBJ2-5; D unclear. Germline CDR1 is MNHEY and CDR2 is SMNVEV (reference sequence). V was cut by 2 bases and J by 4 bases, with 14 bases left in between. The CDR3 runs 15 residues. CDR3 sequence reads: CASSLGLQTAETQYF. The DNA for the CDR3 is TGTGCCAGCAGTTTAGGTTTGCAAACAGCAGAGACCCAGTACTTC.

The V and J genes are TRBV4-1 and TRBJ2-1; TRBD2 agrees at 11 bases. The CDR3 loop spans 15 amino acids. Losses at the gene ends were 4 bases for V and 4 bases for J; bases not matched to a gene: 3. Germline loops: CDR1 MGHRA, CDR2 YSYEKL. The CDR3 nucleotides are TGCGCCAGCAGCCGCGGGACTAGCGGTTACAATGAGCAGTTCTTC. Translated: CASSRGTSGYNEQFF.

This clone has only a few counts. This rearrangement joins TRBV5-8 to TRBJ1-6; D is unclear. V was cut by 4 bases and J by 8 bases, with 19 bases left in between. The CDR3 has 16 residues. From germline, CDR1 is SGHTS and CDR2 YDEGEE. The CDR3 nucleotides are TGTGCCAGCAGCCGCATTGGCAGTCCCGGGGATTCACCCCTCCACTTT. Protein sequence: CASSRIGSPGDSPLHF.

The V and J genes are TRBV9 and TRBJ2-7; the D gene is possibly TRBD1 (6 bases). The CDR3 consists of 14 residues. The germline V gene encodes CDR1 SGDLS and CDR2 YYNGEE. The germline V and J ends were trimmed by 3 bases and 1 base, with 11 bases remaining between them. CDR3 sequence (DNA): TGTGCCAGCAGCGAAACAGGGTCGTCCTACGAGCAGTACTTC. This gives the protein CASSETGSSYEQYF.

The chain employs TRBV11-2 and TRBJ2-7; D call uncertain. V was pared by 1 base and J by 4 bases, with 8 bases between. The CDR3 extends over 13 amino acids. From germline, CDR1 is SGHAT and CDR2 FQNNGV. CDR3 in amino acids: CASSLADTYEQYF. The CDR3 DNA is TGTGCCAGCAGCTTAGCTGACACTTACGAGCAGTACTTC.

The chain links TRBV6-5 to TRBJ1-1; weak D call: TRBD1 (5 bases). Germline values: CDR1 MNHEY, CDR2 SVGAGI. The CDR3 covers 13 residues. The V and J ends lost 6 bases and 2 bases respectively, with 10 bases between them. In nucleotides, the CDR3 is TGTGCCAGCAGGATTAGGGGCAACACTGAAGCTTTCTTT. Translated, it gives CASRIRGNTEAFF.

This clone is a singleton in its sample. The chain recombines TRBV4-3 with TRBJ2-3; D perhaps matches TRBD2 (6 bases). From germline, CDR1 is LGHNA and CDR2 YSLEER. The ends were cut back, 0 bases at V and 5 bases at J, with 12 bases in the middle. This CDR3 contains 15 residues. This CDR3 reads CASSQEGRDQDTQYF. CDR3 in DNA: TGCGCCAGCAGCCAAGAGGGGCGGGATCAAGATACGCAGTATTTT.

The V gene is TRBV6-4, the J gene TRBJ2-2; TRBD2 agrees at 7 bases. V shed 8 bases, J shed 5 bases, and the junction held 14 bases outside the gene matches. This CDR3 has 16 amino acids. Germline V gene lookup returns CDR1 MRHNA and CDR2 SNTAGT. In DNA form, the CDR3 reads TGTGCCAGCTCGACTGGTCCAGCGGGGCTGACCGGGGAGCTGTTTTTT. This translates into CASSTGPAGLTGELFF.

The chain combines TRBV9 with TRBJ2-3; 13 bases are a match to TRBD2. With 0 bases clipped from V and 4 bases from J, the junction kept 5 bases outside the gene matches. The CDR3 has 17 amino acids. Germline V lookup: CDR1 SGDLS, CDR2 YYNGEE. CDR3 protein: CASSVAQGTSGADTQYF. CDR3 coding DNA: TGTGCCAGCAGCGTAGCCCAAGGGACTAGCGGGGCAGATACGCAGTATTTT.

V and J are TRBV9 and TRBJ2-5; D is unresolved. Germline CDR1 SGDLS, CDR2 YYNGEE. This CDR3 contains 14 residues. Trimming removed 1 base from V and 3 bases from J, with 10 bases in between. Written as DNA, the CDR3 is TGTGCCAGCAGCGTAAATTCCGCAGAAGAGACCCAGTACTTC. This encodes CASSVNSAEETQYF.

The chain joins TRBV5-1 to TRBJ2-2, with TRBD1 as a possible D gene (6 bases). Trimming left V 4 bases short and J 3 bases short, with 10 bases between. The CDR3 has 14 amino acids. The V gene's germline CDR1 is SGHRS and CDR2 YFSETQ. The CDR3 spells CASSGGPYTGELFF. The CDR3 DNA sequence: TGCGCCAGCAGCGGGGGCCCCTACACCGGGGAGCTGTTTTTT.

The CDR3 sequence is CASSSGLAGAQETQYF. The DNA of the CDR3 is TGTGCCAGCAGTTCGGGACTAGCGGGAGCACAAGAGACCCAGTACTTC. The V gene is TRBV27, the J gene TRBJ2-5, with 14 bases aligning to TRBD2. The CDR3 is made up of 16 amino acids. J was trimmed by 2 bases and V by 4 bases; bases with no gene match: 3. From germline, CDR1 is MNHEY and CDR2 SMNVEV (reference sequence).